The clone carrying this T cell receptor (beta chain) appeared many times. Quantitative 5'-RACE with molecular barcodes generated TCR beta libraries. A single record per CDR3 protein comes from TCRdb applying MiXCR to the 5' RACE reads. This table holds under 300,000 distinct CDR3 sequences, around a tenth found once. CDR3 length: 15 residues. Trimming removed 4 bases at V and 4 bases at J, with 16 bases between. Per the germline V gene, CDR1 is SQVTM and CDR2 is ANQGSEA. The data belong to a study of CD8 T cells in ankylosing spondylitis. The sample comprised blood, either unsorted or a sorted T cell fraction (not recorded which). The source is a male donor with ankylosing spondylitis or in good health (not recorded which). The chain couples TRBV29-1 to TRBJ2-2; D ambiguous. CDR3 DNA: TGCAGCGTTGTCGGGTTGACACCATCCACCGGGGAGCTGTTTTTT. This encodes CSVVGLTPSTGELFF.